A single T cell receptor beta chain is shown here with its context. This sample is part of a study of blood T cell repertoires in COVID-19. Study-level information: Some COVID-19 samples were acute and others convalescent; all came from the United States, Italy and Spain. PBMCs, B-cell-depleted T cells, or T cells provided the cDNA or gDNA that made up the material.

In the original workflow: Cell counts per sample came from amplifying reference gene primers. TCRdb's copy holds only in-frame clones and misses some; the assay was immunoSEQ multiplex PCR. Clonal size and the V and J genes are those of that table, whereas D and trimming came from the DNA. In the table there are roughly 77,000 clones, 80% of which are singletons. What was sequenced was peripheral blood. The origin of this receptor is a woman between 65 and 79 years old with acute or convalescent COVID-19.

Here the CDR3 reads CASSERTSAYNEQFF. The CDR3 nucleotides are TGTGCCAGCTCGGAGCGGACTAGCGCATACAATGAGCAGTTCTTC. The V and J genes are TRBV18 and TRBJ2-1, with 9 bases identical to TRBD2. The CDR3 totals 15 residues. V gave up 6 bases and J gave up 4 bases; unmatched junction bases: 7. CDR1 and CDR2 (germline): KGHSH, LQKENI.